This entry lists 23 T cell receptor beta chains sequenced from one sample in a study of blood T cell repertoires in COVID-19. The protocol was immunoSEQ multiplex PCR, while the TCRdb copy is restricted to in-frame clones and leaves out a portion. The data show fewer than 200,000 clones, approximately 88% seen once. The specimen was PBMCs or T cells enriched from blood (not recorded which). Receptor source: a woman aged 18-35 years who had recovered from COVID-19.

This clone has just a few counts. The rearrangement uses TRBV19 and TRBJ2-1, with 11 bases fitting TRBD2. Germline CDR1 LNHDA, CDR2 SQIVND (reference sequence). Losses at the gene ends were 8 bases for V and 6 bases for J; bases not matched to a gene: 6. The CDR3 has 14 amino acids. The chain's CDR3 is CASGIAGGLNEQFF. In DNA, the CDR3 is TGTGCCAGTGGGATAGCGGGGGGGCTCAATGAGCAGTTCTTC.

This clone was picked up one time. The chain links TRBV7-2 to TRBJ2-7; possibly TRBD1 for D (5 bases). Trimming took off 5 bases at V and 4 bases at J, with 12 bases between the two ends. The CDR3 runs 13 residues. Germline values: CDR1 SGHTA, CDR2 FQGNSA. CDR3 sequence (DNA): TGTGCCAGCAGCCCCTGGCCAGGGTACGAGCAGTACTTC. Protein: CASSPWPGYEQYF.

This clone was counted a single time. The chain links TRBV2 to TRBJ2-7, with 12 nucleotides matching TRBD1. The CDR3 contains 14 residues. J lost 4 bases, V lost 4 bases, and 2 bases had no gene match. CDR1 is SNHLY and CDR2 is FYNNEI in the germline V gene. The DNA of the CDR3 is TGTGCCAGCAGTGGGGGACAGGGGGCATACGAGCAGTACTTC. Residues: CASSGGQGAYEQYF.

This clone was detected a few times. The chain uses TRBV18 and TRBJ2-1, with 9 bases identical to TRBD1. The CDR3 length is 15 residues. Germline assignment: CDR1 KGHSH and CDR2 LQKENI. The junction had 7 bases not matched to a gene; V was cut back by 5 bases and J by 5 bases. The CDR3 loop reads CASSKGQGQNNEQFF. CDR3 in DNA: TGTGCCAGCTCAAAGGGACAGGGCCAGAACAATGAGCAGTTCTTC. Variable domain in full (rest from reference TRBV18 and TRBJ2-1): NAGVMQNPRHLVRRRGQEARLRCSPMKGHSHVYWYRQLPEEGLKFMVYLQKENIIDESGMPKERFSAEFPKEGPSILRIQQVVRGDSAAYFCASSKGQGQNNEQFFGPGTRLTVL.

V and J are TRBV7-9 and TRBJ1-2; D is unresolved. V shed 0 bases and J shed 3 bases, with 17 bases lying between them. From germline, CDR1 is SEHNR and CDR2 FQNEAQ (reference sequence). CDR3 length: 17 amino acids. CDR3 amino acids: CASSLAPSGSQDYGYTF. The CDR3 DNA is TGTGCCAGCAGCTTAGCCCCTTCAGGTTCCCAGGACTATGGCTACACCTTC.

The genes are TRBV18 and TRBJ1-2; D might be TRBD1 (5 bases). Trimming removed 5 bases at V and 7 bases at J, with 8 bases between. Per germline, CDR1 KGHSH and CDR2 LQKENI. The length of the CDR3 is 11 residues. CDR3 coding DNA: TGTGCCAGCTCAGACAGTCTTGGCTACACCTTC. Translation: CASSDSLGYTF.

The chain is built from TRBV3-1 (or the pseudogene TRBV3-2) and TRBJ2-1; D possibly corresponds to TRBD2 (5 bases). Germline V gene sequence: CDR1 LGHDT, CDR2 YNNKEL (reference sequence). V gave up 3 bases and J gave up 1 base, with 7 bases separating them. CDR3 length: 14 amino acids. CDR3 region: CASSQTGSYNEQFF. Here the CDR3 DNA reads TGTGCCAGCAGCCAGACGGGATCCTACAATGAGCAGTTCTTC.

The chain couples TRBV28 to TRBJ1-6; 8 bases are shared with TRBD1. The V and J ends lost 8 bases and 7 bases, in that order; junction bases with no gene match: 10. This CDR3 spans 15 amino acids. Germline V gene data show CDR1 as MDHEN and CDR2 as SYDVKM. This CDR3 is CASQDRAGLNSPLHF. CDR3 coding DNA: TGTGCCAGCCAGGACAGGGCCGGCCTCAATTCACCCCTCCACTTT.

The V and J genes are TRBV7-9 and TRBJ2-7; no clear D gene. CDR3 length: 11 amino acids. Per the germline V gene, CDR1 is SEHNR and CDR2 is FQNEAQ (reference sequence). The V end was cut by 6 bases, the J end by 2 bases, with 5 bases between. CDR3 region: CASSSTYEQYF. The CDR3 region has the DNA TGTGCCAGCAGTTCTACCTACGAGCAGTACTTC.

The chain employs TRBV7-2 and TRBJ2-1; unclear D gene. The CDR3 contains 14 residues. Trimming stripped 5 bases from V and 6 bases from J, with 14 bases between. The germline CDR1 and CDR2 sequences are SGHTA and FQGNSA. CDR3 bases: TGTGCCAGCAGCCCTATTACGTATCCCAATGAGCAGTTCTTC. Amino acids: CASSPITYPNEQFF.

The rearrangement uses TRBV27 and TRBJ2-2, with D possibly being TRBD1 (6 bases). V was cut by 1 base and J by 5 bases, with 11 bases left in between. CDR3 length: 15 amino acids. CDR1 is MNHEY and CDR2 is SMNVEV in the germline V gene (reference sequence). CDR3 amino acids: CASSLYRVGTGELFF. The CDR3 nucleotides are TGTGCCAGCAGTTTATACAGGGTAGGGACCGGGGAGCTGTTTTTT.

The J gene is TRBJ1-5, the V gene TRBV11-2, with TRBD1 identical over 8 bases. J lost 5 bases, V lost 5 bases, and 8 bases had no gene match. Per the germline V gene, CDR1 is SGHAT and CDR2 is FQNNGV. The CDR3 is 15 amino acids. The CDR3 loop is CASSETGDLDQPQHF. The DNA for the CDR3 is TGTGCCAGCAGCGAGACAGGGGATCTAGATCAGCCCCAGCATTTT.

The chain combines TRBV28 with TRBJ1-1; no firm D call. This CDR3 region has 11 residues. Between the trimmed V and J ends, which lost 6 bases and 11 bases, there was a span of 13 bases. The germline V gene has CDR1 MDHEN and CDR2 SYDVKM. The CDR3 region is CASRLSQRAFF. The CDR3 bases are TGTGCCAGCAGACTCTCCCAGCGGGCTTTCTTT.

The chain combines TRBV7-9 with TRBJ1-6, with a weak D call TRBD1 (5 bases). CDR1 is SEHNR and CDR2 is FQNEAQ in the germline V gene (reference sequence). The V end lost 3 bases, the J end lost 7 bases, and 13 bases lay between the germline ends. CDR3 size: 15 residues. The DNA for the CDR3 is TGTGCCAGCAGCTTTGACGGGGGAACGAATTCACCCCTCCACTTT. This sequence encodes CASSFDGGTNSPLHF.

The V and J genes are TRBV27 and TRBJ2-2, with 10 nucleotides matching TRBD1. The CDR3 totals 15 residues. V gave up 10 bases and J gave up 6 bases; unmatched junction bases: 11. Per germline, CDR1 MNHEY and CDR2 SMNVEV (reference sequence). The CDR3 DNA reads TGTGCCACATGGCCCGGGACAGGGGTCCCCGGGGAGCTGTTTTTT. Protein sequence: CATWPGTGVPGELFF.

The chain couples TRBV2 to TRBJ2-7; a possible D gene is TRBD2 (6 bases). Trimming left V 2 bases short and J 5 bases short, with 13 bases between. The CDR3 is 14 residues long. Germline CDR1 and CDR2: SNHLY and FYNNEI. DNA for the CDR3: TGTGCCAGCAGTGAAATGAGGGAGGTCAACGAGCAGTACTTC. Its protein product is CASSEMREVNEQYF.

V is TRBV2 and J is TRBJ2-3; 8 nucleotides match TRBD2. This CDR3 has 14 amino acids. With V trimmed by 7 bases and J by 4 bases, 7 bases remained unmatched. Germline CDR1 reads SNHLY; CDR2 reads FYNNEI. The CDR3 sequence is CASTSGQASDTQYF. As DNA, the CDR3 is TGTGCCAGCACTAGCGGGCAGGCGTCAGATACGCAGTATTTT.

This chain joins TRBV5-1 and TRBJ2-7, with no clear D. The V and J ends lost 2 bases and 6 bases respectively, with 9 bases between them. Looked up from germline, CDR1 is SGHRS and CDR2 is YFSETQ. This CDR3 has 12 amino acids. This chain's CDR3 is CASSLSGSEQYF. CDR3 nucleotide sequence: TGCGCCAGCAGCTTATCCGGGTCCGAGCAGTACTTC.

V and J are TRBV10-2 and TRBJ2-2, with D tentatively TRBD1 (8 bases). This CDR3 spans 15 amino acids. V dropped 5 bases and J dropped 7 bases, with 17 bases sitting between them. Germline CDR1 reads WSHSY; CDR2 reads SAAADI. In DNA, the CDR3 is TGCGCCAGCAGTCTAGGACAGGGAGGGATCGGGGAGCTGTTTTTT. Encoded protein: CASSLGQGGIGELFF.

The chain joins TRBV6-5 to TRBJ1-2; 12 nucleotides match TRBD1. The germline gives CDR1 MNHEY, CDR2 SVGAGI. The CDR3 spans 15 residues. The V segment lost 6 bases and the J segment 4 bases; nucleotides outside the gene matches: 6. In DNA, the CDR3 is TGTGCCAGCAGGCTAGGGGACAGGGGGCTCTATGGCTACACCTTC. Translating it yields CASRLGDRGLYGYTF.

This chain joins TRBV5-3 and TRBJ2-7; possible D gene TRBD1, 7 bases. TRBV5-3 is an open reading frame, and its role is uncertain. The germline V and J ends were trimmed by 5 bases and 7 bases, with 25 bases remaining between them. The CDR3 spans 16 residues. The CDR3 DNA follows: TGTGCCAGAAGGGCGACAGGGCAAGGGGGGTTATTGGAGCAGTACTTC. It translates to CARRATGQGGLLEQYF.

The chain combines TRBV5-1 with TRBJ2-3, with D possibly matching TRBD1 (5 bases). Germline V CDR1 and CDR2: SGHRS, YFSETQ. V lost 1 base, J lost 2 bases, and 8 bases lay in between. CDR3 length: 14 residues. CDR3 nucleotides: TGCGCCAGCAGCTTGTACAGGCCCACAGATACGCAGTATTTT. Translation gives CASSLYRPTDTQYF.

This chain links TRBV6-2 or TRBV6-3 with TRBJ2-7; the D gene is possibly TRBD2 (6 bases). The germline V gene encodes CDR1 MNHEY and CDR2 SVGEGT. V was shortened by 2 bases and J by 6 bases, with 11 bases between the two germline ends. The CDR3 runs to 13 residues. The CDR3 region has the DNA TGTGCCAGCAGTTACCAGGACTATGTCGAGCAGTACTTC. Protein: CASSYQDYVEQYF.